This T cell receptor beta chain is from a study of cytomegalovirus exposure and HLA in healthy donors. Study background: Sequencing of roughly 180 million T cells in an earlier analysis found 90 million to 120 million unique TCR beta sequences. General study findings and limits: It was reportedly the case that the classifier diagnosed cytomegalovirus status with high specificity and sensitivity. Among immune exposure information, only CMV serostatus was available. The authors judged a highly shared variant cluster likely a sequencing artifact.

For this clone: No antigen is known for it.

The PCR made use of 60 Vbeta and 13 Jbeta primers. The repertoire was sequenced with immunoSEQ multiplex PCR; TCRdb's copy has only in-frame clones and lacks some. This sample carries approximately 200,000 clones, 70% to 80% of them seen once, and the ten largest clones take approximately 1.4%. Germline lookup yields CDR1 MNHEY and CDR2 SVGAGI. Trimming cost V 5 bases and J 4 bases, with 17 bases left between them. The CDR3 extends over 15 amino acids. The sample taken for sequencing was PBMCs. The sequence derives from a girl under 18 in good health and CMV-seropositive. V usage is TRBV6-5 and J usage is TRBJ2-5; D perhaps matches TRBD1 (5 bases). Written as DNA, the CDR3 is TGTGCCAGCAGTCCACCCAGGGTTATAGGAGAGACCCAGTACTTC. It specifies CASSPPRVIGETQYF.